What follows describes a single T cell receptor beta chain. This sample was included in a study of blood T cell repertoires in COVID-19. Background on the study: Sites in the United States, Italy and Spain provided acute and convalescent COVID-19 samples. The analysed material was cDNA or gDNA that came from T cells, B-cell-depleted T cells, or PBMCs.

Original handling: Estimation of nucleated cell counts was performed using reference gene primer amplification. TCRdb's table, derived via immunoSEQ multiplex PCR, lists solely in-frame clones and lacks some. From that table come the V and J calls and clone size; the DNA was used to work out D and trimming. This sample has more than 150,000 clones; around 79% occur once, and the top ten carry approximately 15%. The CDR3 totals 17 residues. Germline CDR1 reads SSHAT; CDR2 reads FNYEAQ (reference sequence). Trimming cost V 2 bases and J 0 bases, with 16 bases left between them. This rearrangement joins TRBV7-7 to TRBJ2-5; D is unclear. Sequencing input: peripheral blood. The receptor was derived from a man aged 55 to 70 with active or convalescent COVID-19. The CDR3 region has the DNA TGTGCCAGCAGCTTACGAGACATACCTGGCCACCAAGAGACCCAGTACTTC. Translation gives CASSLRDIPGHQETQYF.